This T cell receptor beta chain stems from a study of shared clonotypes between healthy human individuals. Germline assignment: CDR1 SGHVS and CDR2 FQNEAQ. The CDR3 sequence is 13 residues long. In the original processing: With immunoSEQ giving junction-only sequences and no quality scores, filtering differed. Assay: immunoSEQ multiplex PCR; the TCRdb copy retains only in-frame clones and omits some. Clonal size and the V and J genes are those of that table, whereas D and trimming came from the DNA. The data contain over a million clones, approximately 80% of them singletons. The sequence came from a man between 18 and 29 years old in good health. Some clones in this sample may be carry-over from other donors' samples. Source material: memory CD4+ T cells from PBMCs. Regarding subset: CD45RA-negative fraction. V usage is TRBV7-8 and J usage is TRBJ2-5; 7 bases align to TRBD1. The DNA end is a closer match to TRBJ2-7, so the J assignment may be wrong. The CDR3 here is CASSFVTGVEQYF. The CDR3 bases are TGTGCCAGCAGCTTCGTCACAGGGGTCGAGCAGTACTTC.